This T cell receptor (beta chain) derives from a study of blood T cell repertoires in COVID-19. This clone appeared a few times. Produced via immunoSEQ multiplex PCR; TCRdb's table is partial and in-frame only. In the table there are 90,000 to 95,000 clones, around nine tenths of which are singletons. This CDR3 has 14 residues. Germline V lookup: CDR1 MNHEY, CDR2 SMNVEV (reference sequence). The V end lost 6 bases, the J end lost 0 bases, and 9 bases lay between the germline ends. The chain recombines TRBV27 with TRBJ1-3; a possible D gene is TRBD1 (6 bases). The sample was peripheral blood. This sequence originates from an elderly woman with active COVID-19. The DNA of the CDR3 is TGTGCCAGCAGGGAGACAGGCTCTGGAAACACCATATATTTT. Its translation is CASRETGSGNTIYF.